Listed below are T cell receptor beta chains from one sample, sequenced in a study of response to subunit inactivated influenza vaccine. TCRdb re-called the RT-PCR reads through MiXCR, storing one row per CDR3 protein. This sample carries 490,000 or so distinct CDR3 sequences, under 9% of them seen once, and the ten largest clones take 13%. Material: PBMCs from blood, obtained around 25 months after vaccination. The source is a man in his fifties or sixties who received an inactivated influenza vaccine. Each CDR3 is given with its conserved first and last residue. The D gene is left open where the match is weak. The size entry is marked missing in some rows and otherwise reads once, few, many or a size class.

CDR3 protein	CDR3 DNA	D gene	J gene	V gene	clone size
CASSPRTGAGTEAFF	TGCGCCAGCAGCCCTAGGACAGGGGCGGGCACTGAAGCTTTCTTT	TRBD1	TRBJ1-1	TRBV5-1	few
CATSRGSGSSTDTQYF	TGTGCCACCAGCAGGGGAAGCGGGTCGAGCACAGATACGCAGTATTTT	-	TRBJ2-3	TRBV15	-
CASKGTTVMNTEAFF	TGCGCCAGCAAAGGCACTACAGTCATGAACACTGAAGCTTTCTTT	-	TRBJ1-1	TRBV5-1	-
CASSRTSPGELFF	TGTGCCAGCAGTCGGACTAGTCCCGGGGAGCTGTTTTTT	TRBD2	TRBJ2-2	TRBV6-2/TRBV6-3	-
CASSFGYREDYYGYTF	TGTGCCAGCAGCTTTGGATACAGGGAAGACTACTATGGCTACACCTTC	-	TRBJ1-2	TRBV11-2	-
CASTTQGARFTGELFF	TGTGCCAGCACCACTCAGGGGGCCCGCTTCACCGGGGAGCTGTTTTTT	TRBD1	TRBJ2-2	TRBV28	many
CASSQGVSQETQYF	TGTGCCAGCAGCCAAGGTGTCTCCCAAGAGACCCAGTACTTC	-	TRBJ2-5	TRBV4-2	-
CASSQDGETGELFF	TGTGCCAGCAGCCAAGATGGGGAGACCGGGGAGCTGTTTTTT	-	TRBJ2-2	TRBV3-1	many
CASSTGQGALNEQFF	TGCGCCAGCAGCACGGGACAGGGGGCTCTCAATGAGCAGTTCTTC	TRBD1	TRBJ2-1	TRBV5-1	-
CASSPGQGGNTEAFF	TGTGCCAGCTCACCCGGACAGGGGGGGAACACTGAAGCTTTCTTT	TRBD1	TRBJ1-1	TRBV18	few
CASSSPGAYSGNTIYF	TGTGCCAGCAGTTCCCCCGGAGCCTACTCTGGAAACACCATATATTTT	-	TRBJ1-3	TRBV28	many
CASSLAGDRGKNIQYF	TGTGCCAGCAGCTTAGCGGGTGACAGGGGCAAAAACATTCAGTACTTC	TRBD1	TRBJ2-4	TRBV11-2	few
CASSYSPGGQETQYF	TGTGCCAGCAGTTACTCTCCAGGCGGCCAAGAGACCCAGTACTTC	-	TRBJ2-5	TRBV6-5	-
CSARDPMPLTEAFF	TGCAGTGCTAGAGATCCCATGCCGCTCACTGAAGCTTTCTTT	-	TRBJ1-1	TRBV20-1	few
CSARAPLLASDTQYF	TGCAGTGCTAGAGCCCCTCTATTAGCGTCAGATACGCAGTATTTT	-	TRBJ2-3	TRBV20-1	few
CSAIIAGGTYNEQFF	TGCAGTGCTATTATAGCGGGAGGAACCTACAATGAGCAGTTCTTC	TRBD2	TRBJ2-1	TRBV20-1	many
CASSSDSTNTEAFF	TGTGCCAGCAGTTCGGACAGTACGAACACTGAAGCCTTCTTT	-	TRBJ1-1	TRBV6-5	-
CATKYNTGGGLNEKLFF	TGTGCCACCAAATACAATACAGGAGGGGGTCTAAATGAAAAACTGTTTTTT	-	TRBJ1-4	TRBV7-8	-
CASSPSRGGRDHEQYF	TGTGCCAGCAGCCCAAGTCGGGGGGGGCGAGATCACGAGCAGTACTTC	TRBD2	TRBJ2-7	TRBV9	few
CASSQTRTGAYEQYF	TGCGCCAGCAGCCAAACCCGGACAGGGGCCTACGAGCAGTACTTC	TRBD1	TRBJ2-7	TRBV4-3	-
CASSQRQGMNTEAFF	TGTGCCAGCAGCCAGAGACAGGGGATGAACACTGAAGCTTTCTTT	TRBD1	TRBJ1-1	TRBV7-2	few
CASKAPQPRNTEAFF	TGTGCCAGCAAAGCCCCCCAACCCAGGAACACTGAAGCTTTCTTT	-	TRBJ1-1	TRBV6-2/TRBV6-3	few
CASSLGDRFYEQYF	TGCGCCAGCAGCTTGGGGGACAGGTTCTACGAGCAGTACTTC	TRBD1	TRBJ2-7	TRBV5-1	-
CASSRDRVSTDTQYF	TGTGCCAGCAGCAGAGACAGGGTTAGCACAGATACGCAGTATTTT	TRBD1	TRBJ2-3	TRBV7-2	-
CAISEATRNYGYTF	TGTGCCATCAGTGAAGCGACCCGTAACTATGGCTACACCTTC	-	TRBJ1-2	TRBV10-3	-
CASSLAGAQPQHF	TGTGCCAGCAGCTTAGCGGGGGCTCAGCCCCAGCATTTT	-	TRBJ1-5	TRBV11-2	few
CASSLPTGGPNDEQFF	TGCGCCAGCAGCTTGCCGACAGGGGGCCCGAACGATGAGCAGTTCTTC	TRBD1	TRBJ2-1	TRBV5-1	-
CSAQPERETQYF	TGCAGTGCCCAGCCCGAACGGGAGACCCAGTACTTC	-	TRBJ2-5	TRBV20-1	few
CASSYSGGSNEQYF	TGTGCCAGCAGTTACTCGGGAGGGAGCAACGAGCAGTACTTC	TRBD2	TRBJ2-7	TRBV6-2/TRBV6-3	-
CAFRQPNTGELFF	TGTGCCTTCAGACAGCCTAACACCGGGGAGCTGTTTTTT	-	TRBJ2-2	TRBV19	-
CASSFNIPEQYF	TGTGCCAGCAGTTTTAACATCCCCGAGCAGTACTTC	-	TRBJ2-7	TRBV12-3/TRBV12-4	few
CASSAGSDYNEQFF	TGTGCCAGCAGCGCGGGAAGCGACTACAATGAGCAGTTCTTC	-	TRBJ2-1	TRBV12-3/TRBV12-4	many
CASSARDWGDDEQFF	TGTGCCAGCAGTGCCCGGGATTGGGGGGACGATGAGCAGTTCTTC	-	TRBJ2-1	TRBV6-1	-
CASSASGTSASNTGELFF	TGTGCCAGCAGCGCGTCCGGGACTAGCGCTTCGAACACCGGGGAGCTGTTTTTT	TRBD2	TRBJ2-2	TRBV9	many
CSASAGSMGEQFF	TGCAGTGCTAGTGCAGGGTCTATGGGTGAGCAGTTCTTC	-	TRBJ2-1	TRBV20-1	-
CSASVQGVATEAFF	TGCAGTGCTAGTGTACAGGGGGTGGCCACTGAAGCTTTCTTT	TRBD1	TRBJ1-1	TRBV20-1	many